This note documents a single TCR beta chain sequence. Antigen unknown. Only in-frame clones appear in the TCRdb table, and some are missing; sequencing was by immunoSEQ multiplex PCR. The repertoire holds about 100,000 clones, 92% seen once, with roughly 1.1% in the top ten. The data were obtained in a study of T cell responses to AZD1222 COVID-19 vaccine. With 4 bases clipped from V and 15 bases from J, the junction kept 8 bases outside the gene matches. Germline V CDR1 and CDR2: SNHLY, FYNNEI. This CDR3 has 14 residues. Whole-study findings and limits: Possibly, clonal diversity was underestimated; donors were largely white British and included more females. Among AZD1222 vaccinees, only 5 to 7 were seropositive at baseline. A reported finding is that nearly half of spike-specific TCRs target unmutated variant regions. Spike-wide vaccine-associated CD4 TCRs dominated at 160-218 and 743-854.

The V call is TRBV2, the J call TRBJ1-6; the match to TRBD1 covers 11 bases. This specimen consisted of peripheral blood, obtained on day 0 of AZD1222 vaccination. This receptor was identified in an adult in good health. CDR3 loop: CASSAGQGVFLLHF. CDR3 in DNA: TGTGCCAGCAGTGCGGGACAGGGGGTCTTTCTCCTCCACTTT.